Sequencing of this T cell receptor (beta chain) was carried out in a study of T cells expressing NK-cell markers. For the study at large: Seven donors tested HCMV-seropositive and one tested seronegative among the eight sequenced.

General study findings and limits: A handful of donors showed these clonotypes also leading the CD3+CD56-NKG2C+ fraction. Unclear, still, was the HCMV specificity of the expanded NKG2C+ T cell clones.

CDR3 size: 15 residues. The germline CDR1 and CDR2 sequences are SQVTM and ANQGSEA. Comments on this clonotype: The antigen remains unidentified.

Using the 5' RACE reads, TCRdb records one entry per CDR3 protein without DNA. This table holds about 260,000 distinct CDR3 sequences. This sequence originates from a man aged 18 to 29 in good health. The specimen was blood T cells: a sorted CD56 or NKG2C T cell subset, CD4+ or CD8+ T cells, or bulk PBMC T cells (not recorded which). The chain combines TRBV29-1 with TRBJ1-5. CDR3 amino acids: CSVEDSLSPNQPQHF. Full variable domain (remainder filled in from reference TRBV29-1 and TRBJ1-5): SAVISQKPSRDICQRGTSLTIQCQVDSQVTMMFWYRQQPGQSLTLIATANQGSEATYESGFVIDKFPISRPNLTFSTLTVSNMSPEDSSIYLCSVEDSLSPNQPQHFGDGTRLSIL.